Presented here are 12 T cell receptor beta chains from one specimen sequenced in a study of cytomegalovirus exposure and HLA in healthy donors. The PCR made use of 60 Vbeta and 13 Jbeta primers. Sequencing used immunoSEQ multiplex PCR; TCRdb keeps in-frame clones, though not all of them. The data show about 130,000 clones, about 8.9% seen once. Sequenced input: PBMCs. All receptors come from a man aged 45 to 65 in good health and CMV-seronegative.

This sequence joins TRBV7-9 and TRBJ2-1, with 15 bases aligning to TRBD2. CDR3 size: 19 residues. The J segment lost 0 bases and the V segment lost 5 bases, leaving 8 bases of the junction unmatched. Germline assignment: CDR1 SEHNR and CDR2 FQNEAQ (reference sequence). In DNA, the CDR3 is TGTGCCAGCAGCCCAGGACTAGCGGGAGGGAAGGGCTCCTACAATGAGCAGTTCTTC. It encodes CASSPGLAGGKGSYNEQFF.

This clone was recorded a few times. The V gene is TRBV6-5, the J gene TRBJ2-7; 8 bases are shared with TRBD1. This CDR3 contains 15 residues. Looked up from germline, CDR1 is MNHEY and CDR2 is SVGAGI. Trimming took 2 bases from V and 6 from J; bases not matched to a gene: 9. The DNA of the CDR3 is TGTGCCAGCAGTTACCTTGCCAGGGGGCAGGTCGAGCAGTACTTC. It yields the protein CASSYLARGQVEQYF.

This clone has only a few counts. This chain joins TRBV6-5 and TRBJ2-7, with 9 bases aligning to TRBD1. This CDR3 spans 16 amino acids. Germline loops: CDR1 MNHEY, CDR2 SVGAGI. V was clipped by 2 bases and J by 5 bases; unmatched bases: 10. The CDR3 reads CASSYLVGTGRNEQYF. The CDR3 DNA follows: TGTGCCAGCAGTTACCTTGTAGGGACAGGGAGGAACGAGCAGTACTTC.

The gene calls are TRBV18 and TRBJ2-5; 13 bases line up with TRBD2. V dropped 1 base and J dropped 4; count of bases not matched to a gene: 6. Germline CDR1 reads KGHSH; CDR2 reads LQKENI. This CDR3 comprises 17 residues. The CDR3, as DNA: TGTGCCAGCTCACCACGAGGACTAGCGGGAGAAGGAGAGACCCAGTACTTC. Translation: CASSPRGLAGEGETQYF.

This clone was observed a few times. The chain joins TRBV27 to TRBJ2-1; TRBD2 agrees at 10 bases. This CDR3 region has 15 residues. V shed 6 bases and J 8 bases; nucleotides not matched to a gene: 10. The V gene's germline CDR1 is MNHEY and CDR2 SMNVEV (reference sequence). The CDR3 bases are TGTGCCAGCAGGCTCAGCGGGGGGGCCGTCCATGAGCAGTTCTTC. This encodes CASRLSGGAVHEQFF.

The rearrangement links TRBV28 to TRBJ2-7; 8 nucleotides align to TRBD1. Germline lookup yields CDR1 MDHEN and CDR2 SYDVKM. Germline trimming cut 5 bases from V and 6 bases from J; bases unmatched to any gene: 6. The CDR3 covers 13 residues. CDR3 sequence (DNA): TGTGCCAGCAGTCGGGTTGACAGGGGCGAGCAGTACTTC. Amino acids: CASSRVDRGEQYF.

This clone was recorded a few times. This sequence joins TRBV10-1 and TRBJ2-7, with D hard to call. CDR3 size: 15 residues. The ends were cut back, 0 bases at V and 2 bases at J, with 11 bases in the middle. The germline CDR1 and CDR2 sequences are WNHNN and SYGVQD (reference sequence). CDR3 sequence: CASSESRALPYEQYF. For the CDR3, the DNA is TGCGCCAGCAGTGAGTCGAGAGCGCTGCCCTACGAGCAGTACTTC.

This clone was counted a few times. V and J are TRBV5-1 and TRBJ2-3; 9 bases line up with TRBD2. The length of the CDR3 is 16 residues. Germline lookup yields CDR1 SGHRS and CDR2 YFSETQ. The V and J ends lost 4 bases and 3 bases, in that order; junction bases with no gene match: 9. In DNA, the CDR3 is TGCGCCAGCAGCCCAGGACTAGCGACCCGTACAGATACGCAGTATTTT. Its protein is CASSPGLATRTDTQYF.

This clone was counted between two and nine times. V usage is TRBV10-3 and J usage is TRBJ2-5; 12 nucleotides line up with TRBD2. J lost 0 bases, V lost 3 bases, and 5 bases had no gene match. This CDR3 is 17 amino acids long. Germline-derived CDR1 and CDR2 are ENHRY and SYGVKD. The chain's CDR3 is CAISDQLAGGYQETQYF. The CDR3 DNA sequence: TGTGCCATCAGTGACCAACTAGCGGGAGGTTACCAAGAGACCCAGTACTTC.

This chain uses TRBV6-5 with TRBJ1-3; TRBD1 is a possible D gene (6 bases). The V gene's germline CDR1 is MNHEY and CDR2 SVGAGI. V was clipped by 2 bases and J by 0 bases, with 11 bases between them. The CDR3 spans 16 residues. The DNA of the CDR3 is TGTGCCAGCAGTTACGACAGGCCGAGCTCTGGAAACACCATATATTTT. The encoded protein is CASSYDRPSSGNTIYF.

This clone occurred a few times. The chain uses TRBV7-9 and TRBJ2-7; possibly TRBD2 for D (6 bases). Germline CDR1 SEHNR, CDR2 FQNEAQ (reference sequence). The ends were cut back, 5 bases at V and 4 bases at J, with 21 bases in the middle. The length of the CDR3 is 16 residues. This CDR3 is CASSPTRGAGGYEQYF. The CDR3 nucleotides read TGTGCCAGCAGCCCCACCCGGGGAGCGGGCGGTTACGAGCAGTACTTC.

DNA of the CDR3: TGTGCCAGCAGTTTTTCGGGCTCTGGAAACACCATATATTTT. It specifies CASSFSGSGNTIYF. The rearrangement links TRBV28 to TRBJ1-3; the D is unclear. Trimming shortened V by 3 bases and J by 0 bases, and 6 bases separated the two germline ends. Germline V lookup: CDR1 MDHEN, CDR2 SYDVKM. The CDR3 extends over 14 amino acids.